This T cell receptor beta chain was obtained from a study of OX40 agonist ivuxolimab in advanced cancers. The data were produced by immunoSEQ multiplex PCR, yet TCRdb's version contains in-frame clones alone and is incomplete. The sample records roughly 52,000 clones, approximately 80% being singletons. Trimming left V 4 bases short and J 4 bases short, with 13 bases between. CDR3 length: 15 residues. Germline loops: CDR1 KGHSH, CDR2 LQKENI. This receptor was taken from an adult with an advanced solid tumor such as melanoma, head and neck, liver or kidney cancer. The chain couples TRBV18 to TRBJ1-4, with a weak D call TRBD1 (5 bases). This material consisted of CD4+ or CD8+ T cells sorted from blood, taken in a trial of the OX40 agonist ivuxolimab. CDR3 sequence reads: CASSLERGYNEKLFF. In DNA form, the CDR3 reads TGTGCCAGCTCACTGGAACGGGGGTATAATGAAAAACTGTTTTTT. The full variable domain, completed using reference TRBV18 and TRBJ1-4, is NAGVMQNPRHLVRRRGQEARLRCSPMKGHSHVYWYRQLPEEGLKFMVYLQKENIIDESGMPKERFSAEFPKEGPSILRIQQVVRGDSAAYFCASSLERGYNEKLFFGSGTQLSVL.